This T cell receptor (beta chain) is drawn from a study of beta chain features in type 1 diabetes (dated by TCRdb to 2016 to 2018). Regarding the study in general: No differences in mean age, gender distribution, total cell number or subset yield were found between patients and healthy donors. A total of around 110,000,000 sorted cells were examined across all samples, and RNA yield correlated strongly with the number of cells per subset. In the study, TCRB repertoires of sorted circulating CD4+ T cell subsets from recently diagnosed type 1 diabetes patients were compared with those of matched healthy donors. Naive and central memory subsets were obtained from all 28 donors, but regulatory and stem cell-like memory subsets were isolated from only 8 patients and roughly 8 healthy donors. General conclusions and limits of the study: Shorter templates might be favored by PCR, yet because patient and control samples were amplified and corrected together, any such skew would affect both groups equally. Only small numbers of individuals were included in the HLA sub-analyses, which left unresolved whether HLA type had any influence on TCRB rearrangement. In all four CD4+ subsets, TCRB CDR3 length was moderately but significantly shorter in type 1 diabetes patients. Naive, central memory and regulatory TCRB repertoires appeared to be more alike among patients than among healthy donors. Sequencing cDNA rather than genomic DNA could over-represent highly expressing activated cells, although activation and CD3 levels did not differ between groups. Fewer insertions and more nucleotide deletions at VDJ recombination sites were observed in patients with type 1 diabetes, implying thymic rearrangement abnormalities.

A few counts support this clone. Its target antigen remains unknown. No clone much larger than this one lies a single base away; base qualities are absent. All of the isolated RNA was reverse transcribed with the High Capacity cDNA Reverse Transcription Kit, so expressed TCRB transcripts were sequenced. Deep immunoSEQ sequencing was applied to naive, central memory and regulatory T cell samples, giving an average of roughly 3.6 million total reads per sample. Sorted cells were lysed in RLT buffer and RNA was extracted with DNase-treated RNeasy Micro or Mini kits, depending on cell number. Each cell subset was processed on its own to prevent cross-contamination, while patient and healthy donor samples were processed together. Using the immunoSEQ multiplex PCR, TCRB sequences were amplified from cDNA into 87-bp fragments spanning the CDR3 region. The amplicons were sequenced using the Illumina HiSeq platform. The original methods were these. Synthetic template baselines were used to correct PCR bias computationally, reads within Hamming distance 2 were collapsed, and singletons that could not be merged were discarded. Reads were aligned to IMGT to assign V, D and J genes, CDR3 length, and insertions or deletions at six rearrangement sites. Within each subset, clonotype counts were normalized to the number of sorted cells before true diversity and Gini coefficients were calculated with the tcR R package. The overlap coefficient, calculated on TCRB nucleotide sequences, was used to measure repertoire sharing. Not all clones reach the TCRdb copy of this immuneACCESS table, which keeps in-frame sequences only. Checked studies attribute under half of the gap to unresolved V genes and leave the rest unexplained. V and J calls and clone size are as listed in that table; D and trimming were resolved from the DNA. Counted in this sample were about 48,000 clones; over 40% of them appeared once. The top ten clonotypes cover approximately 1.5% of the sample.

Trimming costs V 5 bases and J 5 bases, and their ends lie 17 bases apart. As encoded in the germline V gene, CDR1 is SGDLS while CDR2 is YYNGEE. Measured from the cysteine to the phenylalanine, the CDR3 is 15 residues long. The sequence is cut down to CDR3 DNA, 45 bases in frame from base 1. A single peripheral blood draw of 90 to 150 mL on average was collected from each donor into heparinised tubes. Using a panel that included CD45RO, CCR7, CD25, CD127, CD95 and CD27, naive, central memory, regulatory and stem cell-like memory CD4+ T cells were sorted on a BD FACSAria II. All sorted populations exceeded 98% purity. PBMCs were isolated right away by Lymphoprep density gradient centrifugation and were stained directly, without culture. So that batch effects would be minimized, each experiment stained and sorted samples in pairs, pairing one healthy donor with one patient.

This receptor was taken from a man aged 25 to 40 with type 1 diabetes. Sequencing used Tregs from blood. The meaning of the sample's cell subset or site label: regulatory CD4+ T cells. The chain is encoded by TRBV9 joined to TRBJ1-5; matching of 6 bases hints at TRBD1 as the D gene. CDR3 reads: CASSSNPGADQPQHF. The DNA sequence reads TGTGCCAGCAGTTCTAATCCAGGGGCCGATCAGCCCCAGCATTTT.